One and the same sample provided the 10 T cell receptor beta chains below, sequenced in a study of blood T cell repertoires in COVID-19. Using immunoSEQ multiplex PCR, the repertoire was profiled, and TCRdb retains in-frame clones only, with some absent. The sample records 200,000 to 250,000 clones, just under 90% being singletons. Sequenced input: peripheral blood. Receptors originate from a man aged 30 to 45 with COVID-19, enrolled during active disease.

The chain joins TRBV24-1 to TRBJ2-5, with 7 bases aligning to TRBD2. This CDR3 region has 13 residues. Unmatched junction bases numbered 4, after V lost 5 bases and J lost 5 bases. Germline V gene lookup returns CDR1 KGHDR and CDR2 SFDVKD. The CDR3 spells CATSATSKETQYF. CDR3 sequence (DNA): TGTGCCACCAGTGCGACTAGCAAGGAGACCCAGTACTTC.

This rearrangement joins TRBV6-2 or TRBV6-3 to TRBJ2-7; D possibly corresponds to TRBD1 (6 bases). CDR3 size: 18 residues. V was shortened by 0 bases and J by 3 bases, with 21 bases between the two germline ends. Germline V lookup: CDR1 MNHEY, CDR2 SVGEGT. CDR3 sequence reads: CASSYSTISGTPNYEQYF. The CDR3, as DNA: TGTGCCAGCAGTTACTCGACCATTTCAGGGACACCCAACTACGAGCAGTACTTC.

The chain has TRBV11-2 and TRBJ2-1; no clear D gene. Trimming pared 5 bases from V and 9 bases from J, leaving 14 bases between. Germline CDR1 SGHAT, CDR2 FQNNGV. This CDR3 comprises 13 residues. The DNA for the CDR3 is TGTGCCAGCAGCCCACCCGCGTCCACTGAGCAGTTCTTC. Translated: CASSPPASTEQFF.

This rearrangement joins TRBV21-1 to TRBJ2-7; the table gives TRBD2 as D, unverified against the DNA. TRBV21-1 is a documented pseudogene. The CDR3 totals 15 residues. Here the CDR3 DNA reads TGTGCCAGTCCCTGCATAGTCCCGGCGGGGCGCGAGCAGTACTTC. It specifies CASPCIVPAGREQYF.

The rearrangement joins TRBV28 to TRBJ2-2; 7 bases align to TRBD1. Germline assignment: CDR1 MDHEN and CDR2 SYDVKM. The trim removed 3 bases at V and 0 bases at J, leaving 1 base unmatched. This CDR3 is built from 15 residues. The CDR3 sequence is CASSFGTANTGELFF. The CDR3 nucleotides are TGTGCCAGCAGTTTCGGGACAGCGAACACCGGGGAGCTGTTTTTT.

The rearrangement joins TRBV6-2 or TRBV6-3 to TRBJ2-3, with 11 bases lining up with TRBD2. This CDR3 spans 17 amino acids. With V trimmed by 3 bases and J by 3 bases, 8 bases remained unmatched. CDR1 is MNHEY, CDR2 SVGEGT, per germline. The CDR3 here is CASSYRGRTSGTDTQYF. In DNA form, the CDR3 reads TGTGCCAGCAGTTATCGAGGGCGGACTAGCGGGACAGATACGCAGTATTTT.

The rearrangement joins TRBV19 to TRBJ2-5; 11 bases are shared with TRBD1. Germline CDR1 LNHDA, CDR2 SQIVND (reference sequence). CDR3 size: 13 residues. V lost 5 bases, J lost 5 bases, and 1 base stayed unmatched. This chain's CDR3 is CASSRDRGETQYF. CDR3 nucleotides: TGTGCCAGTAGTCGGGACAGGGGGGAGACCCAGTACTTC. Full variable domain (remainder filled in from reference TRBV19 and TRBJ2-5): DGGITQSPKYLFRKEGQNVTLSCEQNLNHDAMYWYRQDPGQGLRLIYYSQIVNDFQKGDIAEGYSVSREKKESFPLTVTSAQKNPTAFYLCASSRDRGETQYFGPGTRLLVL.

V usage is TRBV12-3 or TRBV12-4 and J usage is TRBJ1-1, with unresolved D. The ends were cut back, 2 bases at V and 4 bases at J, with 8 bases in the middle. This CDR3 comprises 13 residues. In DNA form, the CDR3 reads TGTGCCAGCAGTTTATTAAGAGTCACTGAAGCTTTCTTT. It specifies CASSLLRVTEAFF.

CDR3 bases: TGTGCCAGCAGCCAAGGACTAGCGGGGTACACAGATACGCAGTATTTT. Protein product: CASSQGLAGYTDTQYF. The chain couples TRBV4-2 to TRBJ2-3, with 11 bases lining up with TRBD2. In germline, CDR1 is LGHNA, CDR2 YNFKEQ. CDR3 length: 16 amino acids. The trim removed 1 base at V and 2 bases at J, leaving 2 bases unmatched.

This clone came up once. The V and J genes are TRBV7-9 and TRBJ1-2; 7 nucleotides line up with TRBD1. Germline loops: CDR1 SEHNR, CDR2 FQNEAQ (reference sequence). The ends lost 1 base at V and 4 bases at J; junction bases unmatched: 6. This CDR3 is built from 15 residues. The CDR3 nucleotides read TGTGCCAGCAGCTTAGGGGGGCGGGACAGCTATGGCTACACCTTC. Protein product: CASSLGGRDSYGYTF.